The 11 T cell receptor beta chains below come from one sample, sequenced in a study of T-cell reconstitution after alpha-beta-depleted transplantation in children. As it was prepared, the TCRbeta library received unique molecular identifiers. A single record per CDR3 protein comes from TCRdb applying MiXCR to the PCR reads. This table has 450,000 to 550,000 distinct CDR3 sequences, about an eighth appearing once. The material sequenced was PBMCs, mostly from graft donor cells, taken 180 days after TCRalphabeta/CD19-depleted stem cell transplant. The receptors originated from a female patient aged 2 to 10 who had a stem cell transplant for aplastic anemia, so the T cells may come from the graft donor.

The J gene is TRBJ2-3, the V gene TRBV7-2, with TRBD2 identical over 11 bases. This CDR3 has 19 residues. Looked up from germline, CDR1 is SGHTA and CDR2 is FQGNSA. The V segment lost 0 bases and the J segment 0 bases; nucleotides outside the gene matches: 8. CDR3 sequence reads: CASSLASLRLAGSTDTQYF. CDR3 DNA sequence: TGTGCCAGCAGCTTAGCGTCCCTAAGACTAGCGGGAAGCACAGATACGCAGTATTTT.

The V and J genes are TRBV12-3 or TRBV12-4 and TRBJ1-5; unclear D gene. There are 13 residues in the CDR3. V was trimmed by 3 bases and J by 1 base, leaving 4 bases between them. CDR3 residues: CASSFKSNQPQHF. DNA for the CDR3: TGTGCCAGCAGTTTTAAGAGCAATCAGCCCCAGCATTTT.

This clonotype was picked up a small number of times. This chain connects TRBV20-1 to TRBJ1-4; tentative D call: TRBD1 (6 bases). The CDR3 covers 14 residues. Germline-derived CDR1 and CDR2 are DFQATT and SNEGSKA (reference sequence). V lost 2 bases, J lost 0 bases, and 7 bases lay in between. The CDR3 region is CSARRGATNEKLFF. In nucleotides, the CDR3 is TGCAGTGCTAGAAGGGGGGCAACTAATGAAAAACTGTTTTTT.

This clonotype was counted a few times. The chain joins TRBV15 to TRBJ2-2; D is undetermined. The CDR3 has 17 residues. The V gene lost 0 bases and the J gene lost 7 bases, with 18 bases spanning the gap. Germline V lookup: CDR1 LNHNV, CDR2 YYDKDF (reference sequence). CDR3 in amino acids: CATSRESWEGIGGELFF. Written as DNA, the CDR3 is TGTGCCACCAGCAGAGAAAGCTGGGAAGGGATCGGCGGGGAGCTGTTTTTT.

Only a few counts were recorded for this clonotype. The chain carries TRBV6-2 or TRBV6-3 and TRBJ1-5; D is uncertain. This CDR3 is built from 16 residues. The V and J ends lost 7 bases and 2 bases respectively, with 18 bases between them. The germline V gene encodes CDR1 MNHEY and CDR2 SVGEGT. The CDR3 loop reads CASTPLAGRGNQPQHF. In DNA form, the CDR3 reads TGTGCCAGCACTCCACTAGCGGGGAGAGGCAATCAGCCCCAGCATTTT.

Only a few counts were recorded for this clonotype. The DNA of the CDR3 is TGTGCCACCACTATAGTTGGGGGTCCGGGCGTCGACAATGAGCAGTTCTTC. Amino acid sequence: CATTIVGGPGVDNEQFF. The chain carries TRBV7-9 and TRBJ2-1; D is possibly TRBD1 or TRBD2 (5 bases each). This CDR3 contains 17 residues. Trimming took off 10 bases at V and 5 bases at J, with 27 bases between the two ends. CDR1 and CDR2 (germline): SEHNR, FQNEAQ (reference sequence).

The V call is TRBV14, the J call TRBJ2-1; perhaps TRBD2 as D (6 bases). The CDR3 totals 15 residues. Germline CDR1 SGHDN, CDR2 FVKESK. The ends were cut back, 4 bases at V and 0 bases at J, with 10 bases in the middle. The CDR3 DNA is TGTGCCAGCAGCCCTCCCGGGGGCTCCTACAATGAGCAGTTCTTC. It yields the protein CASSPPGGSYNEQFF.

In its sample, this clonotype was seen many times. The chain joins TRBV20-1 to TRBJ1-5; the D is unclear. CDR1 and CDR2 (germline): DFQATT, SNEGSKA (reference sequence). The CDR3 has 12 amino acids. The V end was cut by 3 bases, the J end by 2 bases, with 5 bases between. CDR3 sequence reads: CSASQGNQPQHF. In DNA form, the CDR3 reads TGCAGTGCTAGCCAGGGCAATCAGCCCCAGCATTTT.

The V and J genes are TRBV5-4 and TRBJ2-1; the match to TRBD2 covers 12 bases. This CDR3 region has 16 residues. Germline CDR1 reads SGHNT; CDR2 reads YYREEE (reference sequence). V trimming: 3 bases; J trimming: 1 base; junction bases outside the gene matches: 2. This CDR3 reads CASSSGTSGSYNEQFF. Written as DNA, the CDR3 is TGTGCCAGCAGCTCCGGGACTAGCGGGTCCTACAATGAGCAGTTCTTC. Using reference TRBV5-4 and TRBJ2-1 for the parts outside the CDR3, the full variable domain is ETGVTQSPTHLIKTRGQQVTLRCSSQSGHNTVSWYQQALGQGPQFIFQYYREEENGRGNFPPRFSGLQFPNYSSELNVNALELDDSALYLCASSSGTSGSYNEQFFGPGTRLTVL.

The table lists this clonotype with a few counts. The rearrangement uses TRBV4-1 and TRBJ1-1; D unresolved. The CDR3 is made up of 14 amino acids. The ends were cut back, 4 bases at V and 1 base at J, with 10 bases in the middle. Looked up from germline, CDR1 is MGHRA and CDR2 is YSYEKL. The CDR3 loop reads CASSLLGWNTEAFF. The CDR3 nucleotides are TGCGCCAGCAGCCTCCTGGGTTGGAACACTGAAGCTTTCTTT.

This clonotype was found a few times. The V call is TRBV20-1, the J call TRBJ1-3; TRBD1 is a possible D gene (5 bases). Germline CDR1 reads DFQATT; CDR2 reads SNEGSKA (reference sequence). The length of the CDR3 is 15 residues. V lost 3 bases to trimming and J lost 4 bases, with 16 bases between them. CDR3 DNA: TGCAGTGCTAGTCCACTCGGGGGTTGGGGAAACACCATATATTTT. This sequence encodes CSASPLGGWGNTIYF.